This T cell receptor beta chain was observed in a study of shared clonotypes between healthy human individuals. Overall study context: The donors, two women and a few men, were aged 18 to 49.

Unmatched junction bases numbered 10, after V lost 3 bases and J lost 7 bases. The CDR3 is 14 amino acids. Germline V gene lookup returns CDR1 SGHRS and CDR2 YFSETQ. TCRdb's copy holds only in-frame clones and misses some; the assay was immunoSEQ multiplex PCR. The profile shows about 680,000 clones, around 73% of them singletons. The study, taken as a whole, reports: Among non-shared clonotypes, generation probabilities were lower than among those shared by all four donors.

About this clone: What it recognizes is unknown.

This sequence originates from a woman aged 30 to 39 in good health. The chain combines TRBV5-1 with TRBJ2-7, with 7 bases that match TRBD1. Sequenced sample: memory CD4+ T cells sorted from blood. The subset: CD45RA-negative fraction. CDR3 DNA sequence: TGCGCCAGCAGCTCCGGGACAGAGGTGGTAGAGCAGTACTTC. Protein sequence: CASSSGTEVVEQYF.